The present T cell receptor beta chain was sequenced within a study of shared T cell receptors in the human thymus. This CDR3 has 13 residues. Germline CDR1 SGHNT, CDR2 YYREEE (reference sequence). V shed 4 bases and J shed 12 bases, with 17 bases lying between them. Sequencing used immunoSEQ multiplex PCR; TCRdb keeps in-frame clones, though not all of them. Seen here are hundreds of thousands of clones, roughly 90% observed once, and the top ten hold 0.008% to 0.011%. These same data were also listed under a study on human thymus T cells. Turning to that study: Healthy Finnish infants undergoing corrective surgery for congenital heart defects were the donors.

The TCR sequence derives from a boy under two years old with a congenital heart defect. V and J are TRBV5-4 and TRBJ2-1; maybe TRBD2 (5 bases). Sequenced sample: thymocytes. In DNA, the CDR3 is TGTGCCAGCAGCCGCGACGGACTGGGTGTGCAGTTCTTC. Its protein product is CASSRDGLGVQFF.